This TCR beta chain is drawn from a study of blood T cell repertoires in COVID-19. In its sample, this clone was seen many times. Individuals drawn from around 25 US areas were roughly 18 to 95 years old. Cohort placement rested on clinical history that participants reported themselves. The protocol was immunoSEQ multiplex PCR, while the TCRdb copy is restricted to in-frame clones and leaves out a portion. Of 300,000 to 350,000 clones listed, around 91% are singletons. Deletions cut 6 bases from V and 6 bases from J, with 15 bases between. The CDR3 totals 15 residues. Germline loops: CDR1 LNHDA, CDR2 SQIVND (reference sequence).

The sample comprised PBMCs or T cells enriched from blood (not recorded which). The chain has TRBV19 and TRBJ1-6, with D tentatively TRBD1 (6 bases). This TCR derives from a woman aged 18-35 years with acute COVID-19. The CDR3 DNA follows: TGTGCCAGTAGAACGACAGGATCCCCTAATTCACCCCTCCACTTT. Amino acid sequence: CASRTTGSPNSPLHF.